A single T cell receptor beta chain is shown here with its context. This entry is derived from a study of blood T cell repertoires in COVID-19. Study-wide context: Samples representing acute and convalescent COVID-19 were sourced from the United States, Italy and Spain. Sample material is recorded as cDNA or gDNA derived from T cells, B-cell-depleted T cells, or PBMCs.

In the original workflow: By means of reference gene primer amplification, nucleated cell counts were estimated. Method: immunoSEQ multiplex PCR; TCRdb's copy keeps in-frame clones and lacks some. The V and J calls and the clone size are those of that table, but D and trimming were determined from the DNA. The table records around 230,000 clones, 86% of them present only once. Germline V gene data show CDR1 as SEHNR and CDR2 as FQNEAQ (reference sequence). V dropped 3 bases and J dropped 5 bases, with 16 bases sitting between them. The CDR3 is 15 residues long. The sample comprised peripheral blood. The clonotype comes from a young man who had recovered from COVID-19. The V gene is TRBV7-9, the J gene TRBJ1-1; possibly TRBD1 for D (5 bases). The CDR3 coding sequence is TGTGCCAGCAGCTTCCCGGGAGCCGGGGCGACTGAAGCTTTCTTT. This translates into CASSFPGAGATEAFF.